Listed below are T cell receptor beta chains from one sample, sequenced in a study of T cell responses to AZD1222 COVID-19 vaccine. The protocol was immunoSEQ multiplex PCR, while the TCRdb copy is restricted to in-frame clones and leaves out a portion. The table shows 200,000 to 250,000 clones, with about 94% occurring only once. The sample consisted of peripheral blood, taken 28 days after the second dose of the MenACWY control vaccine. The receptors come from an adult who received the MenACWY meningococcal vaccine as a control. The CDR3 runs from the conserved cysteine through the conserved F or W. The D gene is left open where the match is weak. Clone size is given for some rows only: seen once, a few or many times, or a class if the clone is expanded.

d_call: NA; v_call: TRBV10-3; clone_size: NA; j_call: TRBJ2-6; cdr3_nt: TGTGCCATCAGTGATTACGGGAGCGCTGGGGCCAACGTCCTGACTTTC; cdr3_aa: CAISDYGSAGANVLTF
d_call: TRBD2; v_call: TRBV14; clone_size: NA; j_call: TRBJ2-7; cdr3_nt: TGTGCCAGCAGCCAAGTGGGACTAGCGGCGGGGGAGCAGTACTTC; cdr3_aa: CASSQVGLAAGEQYF
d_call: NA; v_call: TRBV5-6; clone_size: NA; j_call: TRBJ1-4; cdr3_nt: TGTGCCAGCAGCTTCGGAAATGAAAAACTGTTTTTT; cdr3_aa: CASSFGNEKLFF
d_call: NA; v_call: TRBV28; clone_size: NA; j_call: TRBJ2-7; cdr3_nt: TGTGCCAGCAAGCCCGCCCCCGGCGGAGGCCCTTACTACGAGCAGTACTTC; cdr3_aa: CASKPAPGGGPYYEQYF
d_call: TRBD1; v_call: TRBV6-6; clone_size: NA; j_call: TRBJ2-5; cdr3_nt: TGTGCCAGCAGTTACGGGACAGGGGTTCAAGAGACCCAGTACTTC; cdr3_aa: CASSYGTGVQETQYF
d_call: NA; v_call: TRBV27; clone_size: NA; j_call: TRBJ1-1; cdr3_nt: TGTGCCAGCCAACCCCGCGGGAACACTGAAGCTTTCTTT; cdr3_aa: CASQPRGNTEAFF
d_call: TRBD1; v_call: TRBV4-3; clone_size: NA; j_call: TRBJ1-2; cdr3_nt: TGCGCCAGCAGCCAAGTACAGGGGGCGCGAGGCTACACCTTC; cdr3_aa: CASSQVQGARGYTF
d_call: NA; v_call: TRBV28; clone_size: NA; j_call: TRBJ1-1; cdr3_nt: TGTGCCACCTCCATCTCGAACACTGAAGCTTTCTTT; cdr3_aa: CATSISNTEAFF
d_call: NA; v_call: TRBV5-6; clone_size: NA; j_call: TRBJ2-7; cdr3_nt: TGTGCCAGCACTACCGGGTCGAGCTCCTACGAGCAGTACTTC; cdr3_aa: CASTTGSSSYEQYF
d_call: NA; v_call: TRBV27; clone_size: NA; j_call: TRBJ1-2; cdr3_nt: TGTGCCAGCACTAATGAGGCAGGGGACGGAGGCTACACCTTC; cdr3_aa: CASTNEAGDGGYTF
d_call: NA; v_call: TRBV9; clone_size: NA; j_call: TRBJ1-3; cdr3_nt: TGTGCCAGCAGCCCCGGACAGACTAGGGAGGGCACCATATATTTT; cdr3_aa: CASSPGQTREGTIYF
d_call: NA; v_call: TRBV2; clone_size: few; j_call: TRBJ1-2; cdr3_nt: TGTGCCAGCAGCGACCGACGTCAGTGGGGGGGAGCGGCCCGACTCTTC; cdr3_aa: CASSDRRQWGGAARLF
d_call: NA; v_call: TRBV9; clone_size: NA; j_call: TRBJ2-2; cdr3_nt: TGTGCCAGCAGCGTGGTCAGCGGGGAGCTGTTTTTT; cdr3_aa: CASSVVSGELFF
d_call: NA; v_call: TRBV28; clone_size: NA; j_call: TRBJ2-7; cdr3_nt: TGTGCCACCCCAAACCCCCTTTCGGGCGAGCAGTACTTC; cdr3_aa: CATPNPLSGEQYF
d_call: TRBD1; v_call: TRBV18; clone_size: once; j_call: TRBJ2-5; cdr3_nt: TGTGCCAGCTCACCTGGGACAGGAGTGATCGAGACCCAGTACTTC; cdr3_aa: CASSPGTGVIETQYF
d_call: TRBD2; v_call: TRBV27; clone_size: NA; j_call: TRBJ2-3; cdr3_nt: TGTGCCATCACTCAAGGGACTAATACAGATACGCAGTATTTT; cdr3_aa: CAITQGTNTDTQYF
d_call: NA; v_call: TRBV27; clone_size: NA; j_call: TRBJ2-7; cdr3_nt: TGTGCCAGCAGTACCTTGACATCGACCTACGAGCAGTACTTC; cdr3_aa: CASSTLTSTYEQYF
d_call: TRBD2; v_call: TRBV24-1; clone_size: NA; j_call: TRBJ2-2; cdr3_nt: TGTGCCACCAGACCCAGCGGGGGCTCGAACACCGGGGAGCTGTTTTTT; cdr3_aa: CATRPSGGSNTGELFF
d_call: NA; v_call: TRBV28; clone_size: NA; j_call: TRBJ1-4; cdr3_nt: TGTGCCAGCAGTTTACCCCAGGGTGTGGGTGAAAAACTGTTTTTT; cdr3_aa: CASSLPQGVGEKLFF
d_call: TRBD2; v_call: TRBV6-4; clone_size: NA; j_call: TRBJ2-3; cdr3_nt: TGTGCCAGCAGTCCGCCTAGCGGGATAGATACGCAGTATTTT; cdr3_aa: CASSPPSGIDTQYF
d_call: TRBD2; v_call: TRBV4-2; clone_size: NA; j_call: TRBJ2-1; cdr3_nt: TGTGCCAGCAGCCATAGCGGGAGTAACTACAATGAGCAGTTCTTC; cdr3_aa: CASSHSGSNYNEQFF
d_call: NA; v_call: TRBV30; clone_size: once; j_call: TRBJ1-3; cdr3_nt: TGTGCCTGGATTGTGGGGGTTCACACCATATATTTT; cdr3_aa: CAWIVGVHTIYF
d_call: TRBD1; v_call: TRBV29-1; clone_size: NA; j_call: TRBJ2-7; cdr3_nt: TGCAGCGTCCTCATAGTCGTAGGGGGCCATCTCGACGAGCAGTACTTC; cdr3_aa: CSVLIVVGGHLDEQYF
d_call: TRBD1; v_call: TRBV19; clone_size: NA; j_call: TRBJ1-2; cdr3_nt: TGTGCCAGTAGTATAGACCGGGACAGGTCCTATGGCTACACCTTC; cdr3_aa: CASSIDRDRSYGYTF
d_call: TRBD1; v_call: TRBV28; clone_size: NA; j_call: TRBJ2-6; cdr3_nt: TGTGCCAGCAGTTTAGGGACAGGTTTAGGGGGGGCCAACGTCCTGACTTTC; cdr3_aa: CASSLGTGLGGANVLTF
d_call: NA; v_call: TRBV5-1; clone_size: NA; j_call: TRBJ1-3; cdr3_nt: TGCGCCAGCAGCTTGAGTTCACAGGGCGGCGACACCATATATTTT; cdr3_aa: CASSLSSQGGDTIYF
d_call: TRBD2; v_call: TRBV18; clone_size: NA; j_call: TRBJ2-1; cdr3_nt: TGTGCCAGCTCCCCCGGGACTAGCGCTCTCAATGAGCAGTTCTTC; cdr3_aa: CASSPGTSALNEQFF
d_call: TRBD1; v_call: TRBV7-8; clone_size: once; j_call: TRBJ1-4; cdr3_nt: TGTGCCAGCAGCCCAGGACAGGGTGCTAATGAAAAACTGTTTTTT; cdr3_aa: CASSPGQGANEKLFF
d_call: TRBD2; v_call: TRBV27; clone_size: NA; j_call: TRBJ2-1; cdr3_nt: TGTGCCAGCAGTTTAACTAGCGGGAGTAATGAGCAGTTCTTC; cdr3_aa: CASSLTSGSNEQFF